One T cell receptor beta chain is described in this entry. This CDR3 is built from 17 residues. Germline V CDR1 and CDR2: SGHNT, YYREEE (reference sequence). Germline trimming cut 0 bases from V and 1 base from J; bases unmatched to any gene: 4. The data were obtained in a study of blood T cell repertoires in COVID-19. Source study methods: Quantification of nucleated cells was approximated via reference gene primer amplification. Profiling relied on immunoSEQ multiplex PCR, and the TCRdb table lists in-frame clones only, not all of them. V, J and clone size derive from that table, while D and trimming were established from the DNA sequence. The sample includes under 300,000 clones, 85% to 90% of them seen just once. Membership in each cohort depended on participant-reported clinical history. Recovery among Cohort 3 donors was established by two negative PCRs, clearance, or symptom resolution.

The clonotype comes from a woman aged 55 to 70 who had recovered from COVID-19. Sequencing input: PBMCs or T cells enriched from blood (not recorded which). V is TRBV5-4 and J is TRBJ2-2, with TRBD1 matching over 9 bases. CDR3 loop: CASSLAAGQGNTGELFF. CDR3 bases: TGTGCCAGCAGCTTGGCCGCGGGACAGGGGAACACCGGGGAGCTGTTTTTT.